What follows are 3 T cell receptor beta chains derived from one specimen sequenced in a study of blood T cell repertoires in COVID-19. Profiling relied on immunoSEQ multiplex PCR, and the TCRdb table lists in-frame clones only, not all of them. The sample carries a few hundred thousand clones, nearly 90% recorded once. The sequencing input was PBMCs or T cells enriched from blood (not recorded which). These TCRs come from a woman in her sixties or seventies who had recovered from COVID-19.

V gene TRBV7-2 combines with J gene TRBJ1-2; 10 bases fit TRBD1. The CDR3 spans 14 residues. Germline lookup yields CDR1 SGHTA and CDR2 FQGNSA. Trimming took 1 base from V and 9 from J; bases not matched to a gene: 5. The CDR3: CASSLGPGQGSYTF. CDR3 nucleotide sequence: TGTGCCAGCAGCTTAGGCCCGGGACAGGGGAGCTACACCTTC.

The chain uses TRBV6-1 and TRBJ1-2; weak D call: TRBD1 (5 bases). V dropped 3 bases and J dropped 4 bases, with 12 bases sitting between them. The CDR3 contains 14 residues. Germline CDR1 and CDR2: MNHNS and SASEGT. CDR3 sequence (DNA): TGTGCCAGCAGTGACACCGGACACTCCTATGGCTACACCTTC. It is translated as CASSDTGHSYGYTF.

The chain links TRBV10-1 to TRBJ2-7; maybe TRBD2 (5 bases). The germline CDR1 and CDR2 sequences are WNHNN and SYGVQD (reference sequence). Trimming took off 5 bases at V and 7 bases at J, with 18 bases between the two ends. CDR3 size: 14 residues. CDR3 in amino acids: CASSTTARPGEQYF. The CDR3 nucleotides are TGCGCCAGCAGTACGACGGCTAGACCGGGGGAGCAGTACTTC.